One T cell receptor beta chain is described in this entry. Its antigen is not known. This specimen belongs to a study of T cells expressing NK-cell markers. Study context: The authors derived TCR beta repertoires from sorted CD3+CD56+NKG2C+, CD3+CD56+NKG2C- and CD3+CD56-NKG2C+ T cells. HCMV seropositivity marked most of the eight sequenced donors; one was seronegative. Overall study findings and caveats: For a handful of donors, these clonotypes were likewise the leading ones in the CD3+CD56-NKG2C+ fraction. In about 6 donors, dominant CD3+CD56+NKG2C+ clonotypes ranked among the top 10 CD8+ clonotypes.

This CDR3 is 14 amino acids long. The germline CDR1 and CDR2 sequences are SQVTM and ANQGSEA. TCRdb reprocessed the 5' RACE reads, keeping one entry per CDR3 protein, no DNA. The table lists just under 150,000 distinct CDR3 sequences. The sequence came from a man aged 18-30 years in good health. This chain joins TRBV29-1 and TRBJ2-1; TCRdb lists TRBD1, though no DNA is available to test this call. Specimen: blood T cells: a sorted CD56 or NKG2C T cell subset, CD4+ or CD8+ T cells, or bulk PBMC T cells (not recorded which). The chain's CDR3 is CSAKGQGIYNEQFF.